What follows is one TCR beta chain and its context. In germline, CDR1 is SGHNT, CDR2 YYREEE (reference sequence). V was pared by 3 bases and J by 1 base, with 13 bases of the junction left unmatched. The CDR3 sequence is 18 residues long. This entry is derived from a study of blood T cell repertoires in COVID-19. Study overall: The study drew acute and convalescent COVID-19 samples from the United States, Italy and Spain. In each case, the material was cDNA or gDNA derived from T cells, B-cell-depleted T cells, or PBMCs.

Generated by immunoSEQ multiplex PCR, the TCRdb table keeps only in-frame clones and is missing some. The sample carries just over 300,000 clones, 87% recorded once. The sample consisted of peripheral blood. This TCR came from a man younger than 35 with active or convalescent COVID-19. V gene TRBV5-4 combines with J gene TRBJ2-5; 9 nucleotides agree with TRBD1. CDR3 sequence (DNA): TGTGCCAGCAGCTCTGGGACAGGGCTGGACCCAACCCAAGAGACCCAGTACTTC. Protein sequence: CASSSGTGLDPTQETQYF.